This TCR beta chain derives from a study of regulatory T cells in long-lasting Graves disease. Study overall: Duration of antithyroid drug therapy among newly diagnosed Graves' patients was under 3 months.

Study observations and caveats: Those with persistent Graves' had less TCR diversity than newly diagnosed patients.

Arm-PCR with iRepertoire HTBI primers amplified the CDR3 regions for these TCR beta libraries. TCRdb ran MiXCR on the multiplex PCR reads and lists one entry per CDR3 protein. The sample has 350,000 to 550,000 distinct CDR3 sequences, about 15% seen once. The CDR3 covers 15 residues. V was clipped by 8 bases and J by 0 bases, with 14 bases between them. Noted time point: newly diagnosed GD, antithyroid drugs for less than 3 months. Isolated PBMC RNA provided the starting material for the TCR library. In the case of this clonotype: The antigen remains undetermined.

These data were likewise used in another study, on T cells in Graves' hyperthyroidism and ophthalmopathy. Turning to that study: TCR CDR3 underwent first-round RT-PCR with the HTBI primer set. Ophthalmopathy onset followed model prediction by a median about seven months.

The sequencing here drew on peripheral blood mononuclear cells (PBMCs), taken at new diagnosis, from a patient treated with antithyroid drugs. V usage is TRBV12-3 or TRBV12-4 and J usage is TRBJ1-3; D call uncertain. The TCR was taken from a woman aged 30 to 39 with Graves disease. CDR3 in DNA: TGTGCCAGCCGCTTATTCCCGAGCTCTGGAAACACCATATATTTT. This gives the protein CASRLFPSSGNTIYF.